What follows describes a single T cell receptor (beta chain). This specimen comes from a study of blood T cell repertoires in COVID-19. Germline-derived CDR1 and CDR2 are MDHEN and SYDVKM. V trimming: 6 bases; J trimming: 1 base; junction bases outside the gene matches: 8. This CDR3 has 17 residues. Only in-frame clones appear in the TCRdb table, and some are missing; sequencing was by immunoSEQ multiplex PCR. The data hold more than 110,000 clones, with roughly 85% observed a single time. This clonotype was sampled from a man aged 45-65 years with acute or convalescent COVID-19. Material for sequencing was peripheral blood. This chain connects TRBV28 to TRBJ2-6, with 8 bases fitting TRBD1. CDR3 sequence reads: CASRPGTGSSGANVLTF. The CDR3 DNA is TGTGCCAGCAGGCCGGGGACAGGCTCGTCTGGGGCCAACGTCCTGACTTTC.